The 12 T cell receptor beta chains below come from one sample, sequenced in a study of cytomegalovirus exposure and HLA in healthy donors. 13 Jbeta primers and 60 Vbeta primers were used for the PCR. Method: immunoSEQ multiplex PCR; TCRdb's copy keeps in-frame clones and lacks some. The sample consists of approximately 130,000 clones, approximately 89% of them appearing once. The sequenced material came from PBMCs. These receptors originate from a woman aged 25 to 39 in good health and CMV-seropositive.

The genes are TRBV30 and TRBJ1-5; D might be TRBD1 (6 bases). Germline-derived CDR1 and CDR2 are GTSNPN and SVGIG (reference sequence). The V and J ends lost 1 base and 7 bases respectively, with 11 bases between them. The CDR3 extends over 13 amino acids. CDR3 in amino acids: CAWSDGQRQPQHF. The CDR3 coding sequence is TGTGCCTGGAGTGACGGACAGAGGCAGCCCCAGCATTTT.

This chain uses TRBV19 with TRBJ2-7, with D maybe TRBD1 (6 bases). The CDR3 totals 13 residues. V was clipped by 4 bases and J by 5 bases, with 12 bases between them. The germline gives CDR1 LNHDA, CDR2 SQIVND (reference sequence). CDR3 residues: CASSRQGNHEQYF. The CDR3 bases are TGTGCCAGTAGTAGGCAGGGGAACCACGAGCAGTACTTC.

The V gene is TRBV28, the J gene TRBJ1-2; the D gene is possibly TRBD1 (6 bases). This CDR3 spans 13 amino acids. Between the trimmed V and J ends, which lost 2 bases and 4 bases, there was a span of 8 bases. Germline V lookup: CDR1 MDHEN, CDR2 SYDVKM. The CDR3 protein is CASSLGQRYGYTF. The CDR3 DNA reads TGTGCCAGCAGTTTAGGACAGCGCTATGGCTACACCTTC.

Concerning this clone: Without the conserved terminal phenylalanine or tryptophan, this CDR3 likely stems from a read error. No DNA is shown, since the ends of the CDR3 on it are uncertain; the CDR3 is the one TCRdb lists. The genes are TRBV30 and TRBJ1-2; the table's D call, TRBD1, has no DNA check behind it. Counting both end residues, the CDR3 totals 10 amino acids. Germline lookup yields CDR1 GTSNPN and CDR2 SVGIG (reference sequence). This CDR3 reads CAWIPPGQGL.

The rearrangement uses TRBV5-8 and TRBJ2-1; 9 bases agree with TRBD2. The J segment lost 5 bases and the V segment lost 7 bases, leaving 7 bases of the junction unmatched. This CDR3 is built from 14 residues. Germline CDR1 and CDR2: SGHTS and YDEGEE. In DNA form, the CDR3 reads TGTGCCAGCTCCCCAGCGGGGGGACACAATGAGCAGTTCTTC. Its translation is CASSPAGGHNEQFF.

The chain links TRBV28 to TRBJ2-1, with a tentative D call TRBD1 (6 bases). Germline V gene lookup returns CDR1 MDHEN and CDR2 SYDVKM. V was trimmed by 2 bases and J by 10 bases, leaving 6 bases between them. The CDR3 contains 11 residues. CDR3 DNA sequence: TGTGCCAGCAGTTTAGGGGGCGAGCAGTTCTTC. Amino acids: CASSLGGEQFF.

The chain links TRBV9 to TRBJ2-3; 7 nucleotides match TRBD1. Per germline, CDR1 SGDLS and CDR2 YYNGEE. Trimming at V came to 4 bases and at J to 4 bases, leaving 6 bases not matched to a gene. This CDR3 comprises 14 residues. The chain's CDR3 is CASSIRQGPDTQYF. CDR3 bases: TGTGCCAGCAGCATCCGACAGGGTCCAGATACGCAGTATTTT.

This clone appeared a single time. The genes are TRBV28 and TRBJ1-4; weak D call: TRBD1 (5 bases). Trimming cost V 2 bases and J 7 bases, with 11 bases left between them. Germline V gene data show CDR1 as MDHEN and CDR2 as SYDVKM. The CDR3 length is 14 residues. CDR3: CASSLPGSFEKLFF. The CDR3 bases are TGTGCCAGCAGTTTACCAGGGTCCTTTGAAAAACTGTTTTTT.

The chain couples TRBV6-5 to TRBJ1-2; D is ambiguous. From germline, CDR1 is MNHEY and CDR2 SVGAGI. Trimming took off 2 bases at V and 0 bases at J, with 4 bases between the two ends. The CDR3 runs to 13 residues. CDR3 sequence (DNA): TGTGCCAGCAGTTACGTCTCTAACTATGGCTACACCTTC. It translates to CASSYVSNYGYTF.

About this clone: Distinct nucleotide sequences in the sample also encode this CDR3. This chain links TRBV5-1 with TRBJ2-1, with TRBD1 as a possible D gene (5 bases). The CDR3 has 13 residues. V dropped 4 bases and J dropped 3 bases, with 8 bases sitting between them. The germline gives CDR1 SGHRS, CDR2 YFSETQ. The CDR3 loop is CASSPDSYNEQFF. As DNA, the CDR3 is TGCGCCAGCAGCCCTGACAGCTACAATGAGCAGTTCTTC. The full variable domain, in which reference TRBV5-1 and TRBJ2-1 provide the parts outside the CDR3, is KAGVTQTPRYLIKTRGQQVTLSCSPISGHRSVSWYQQTPGQGLQFLFEYFSETQRNKGNFPGRFSGRQFSNSRSEMNVSTLELGDSALYLCASSPDSYNEQFFGPGTRLTVL.

The chain carries TRBV29-1 and TRBJ2-1, with TRBD1 matching over 9 bases. Germline loops: CDR1 SQVTM, CDR2 ANQGSEA. J was trimmed by 0 bases and V by 6 bases; bases with no gene match: 0. CDR3 length: 13 residues. CDR3 amino acids: CSVGQGSYNEQFF. The DNA for the CDR3 is TGCAGCGTGGGACAGGGCTCCTACAATGAGCAGTTCTTC.

The V call is TRBV5-1, the J call TRBJ2-7, with 15 positions matching TRBD2. Germline assignment: CDR1 SGHRS and CDR2 YFSETQ. The CDR3 sequence is 15 residues long. With V trimmed by 4 bases and J by 4 bases, 3 bases remained unmatched. The CDR3 DNA reads TGCGCCAGCAGCCAGGGACTAGCGGGAGGTTACGAGCAGTACTTC. Amino acid sequence: CASSQGLAGGYEQYF.